This is a list of T cell receptor beta chains from one sample in a study of T cells in Graves' hyperthyroidism and ophthalmopathy. TCRdb analysed the multiplex PCR reads with MiXCR anew, one entry per CDR3 protein. This table has hundreds of thousands of distinct CDR3 sequences, under 15% appearing once. The sample consisted of blood. All receptors derive from a young man with Graves' ophthalmopathy. CDR3s include the opening cysteine and the closing phenylalanine or tryptophan. Fields, in order: J gene, D gene, V gene, clone size, CDR3 DNA, CDR3 protein. D genes are given only for firm matches. Clone size is stated in some rows and not others, as once, few, many or a class when expanded.

TRBJ2-7	-	TRBV28	many	TGTGCCAGCAGTTTGACAGGAACCGCCTACGAGCAGTACTTC	CASSLTGTAYEQYF
TRBJ1-1	-	TRBV2	-	TGTGCCAACAGTGTGCTCGGGGGTCTTGCTGAAGCTTTCTTT	CANSVLGGLAEAFF
TRBJ2-1	TRBD2	TRBV3-1	many	TGTGCCAGCAGCTCCGCGGGGGGTATGGAGCAGTTCTTC	CASSSAGGMEQFF
TRBJ2-3	-	TRBV11-2	many	TGTGCCAGCAGCTTGGCCTCCCCTCCCACAGATACGCAGTATTTT	CASSLASPPTDTQYF
TRBJ2-1	-	TRBV20-1	-	TGCAGTGCTAGACTAGCGGAGCAGTTCTTC	CSARLAEQFF
TRBJ2-2	TRBD2	TRBV9	-	TGTGCCAGCAGCGCCAACTTACTAGCGGGAGACCCGAACACCGGGGAGCTGTTTTTT	CASSANLLAGDPNTGELFF
TRBJ1-5	-	TRBV11-2	many	TGTGCCAGCAGCGACACACCCTTCCCGGGTATTAGCAATCAGCCCCAGCATTTT	CASSDTPFPGISNQPQHF
TRBJ1-2	-	TRBV3-1	many	TGTGCCAGCAGCCAAGATGTTACTGGCAGAGGCTACACCTTC	CASSQDVTGRGYTF
TRBJ1-2	TRBD1	TRBV13	-	TGTGCCAGCAGCTTGGGGCAGGGGGCGCGTAGCTACACCTTC	CASSLGQGARSYTF
TRBJ2-7	-	TRBV10-3	many	TGTGCCATGAGGACGGGCAAATCATGGTACGAGCAGTACTTC	CAMRTGKSWYEQYF
TRBJ1-5	TRBD1	TRBV24-1	few	TGTGCCAGCCAAAAGGGGGCGGGAAGCAATCAGCCCCAGCATTTT	CASQKGAGSNQPQHF
TRBJ2-2	TRBD1	TRBV12-3/TRBV12-4	few	TGTGCCAGCAGGGAAGGACAGGGGTCCGGGGAGCTGTTTTTT	CASREGQGSGELFF
TRBJ1-3	-	TRBV10-3	-	TGTGCCATCAGCATAACAGGAGTGCGACAGTCTGGAAACACCATATATTTT	CAISITGVRQSGNTIYF
TRBJ1-2	-	TRBV7-8	once	TGTGCCAGCAGTTTCCTTTTGGGGGCTACCACTGGCTACACCTTC	CASSFLLGATTGYTF
TRBJ2-2	TRBD1	TRBV20-1	-	TGCAGTGCTAAGGCCCGGACAGGGTGGAACACCGGGGAGCTGTTTTTT	CSAKARTGWNTGELFF
TRBJ2-7	TRBD2	TRBV2	many	TGTGCCAGCAGTGACGGTCCTAGCGGGAGTACGTACGAGCAGTACTTC	CASSDGPSGSTYEQYF
TRBJ2-3	TRBD2	TRBV24-1	-	TGTGCCACAACAAGAGGGCTAGCGGGGGACGATACGCAGTATTTT	CATTRGLAGDDTQYF
TRBJ1-1	-	TRBV5-5	many	TGTGCCAGCAGCTTGAGGGGTAATGCTGAAGCTTTCTTT	CASSLRGNAEAFF
TRBJ1-1	-	TRBV20-1	many	TGCAGTGCCCCAGGGCTGACCACTGAAGCTTTCTTT	CSAPGLTTEAFF
TRBJ2-5	TRBD2	TRBV19	-	TGTGCCAGTACCCCATCGGCTAGCGGGGAGACCCAGTACTTC	CASTPSASGETQYF
TRBJ1-1	-	TRBV9	few	TGTGCCAGCAGCGCCGATATTCAAGCTTTCTTT	CASSADIQAFF
TRBJ2-7	-	TRBV5-6	-	TGTGCCAGCAGCGTGGGGCCTGGGGCCTACTCCTACGAGCAGTACTTC	CASSVGPGAYSYEQYF
TRBJ2-7	TRBD1	TRBV6-1	many	TGTGCCAGCAGTGAAGCCGGGACAGGTCTCTACGAGCAGTACTTC	CASSEAGTGLYEQYF
TRBJ2-3	TRBD1	TRBV9	many	TGTGCCAGCAGCGTCTACGGGACAGGGGATACGCAGTATTTT	CASSVYGTGDTQYF
TRBJ2-1	TRBD1	TRBV20-1	-	TGCAGTGCCGAAGCAGGGGGCAGGTGGAATGAGCAGTTCTTC	CSAEAGGRWNEQFF
TRBJ1-5	TRBD1	TRBV5-8	-	TGTGCCAGCAGCTCACCGACAGGGAAGGAGCAGCCCCAGCATTTT	CASSSPTGKEQPQHF
TRBJ2-2	-	TRBV24-1	-	TGTGCCACCAGTGACCCGGGACGAACGAACACCGGGGAGCTGTTTTTT	CATSDPGRTNTGELFF
TRBJ1-1	-	TRBV7-9	-	TGTGCCACCCCCGGGGCTTTCTTT	CATPGAFF
TRBJ2-7	-	TRBV11-2	many	TGTGCCAGCAGCCACGGGACCGCCTACGAGCAGTACTTC	CASSHGTAYEQYF
TRBJ2-5	-	TRBV11-2	many	TGTGCCAGCAGCTTAGGGGTGGACCTGTACCAAGAGACCCAGTACTTC	CASSLGVDLYQETQYF
TRBJ1-5	-	TRBV20-1	few	TGCAGTGCTAGAGTCCGGGGAGTTTATAGCAATCAGCCCCAGCATTTT	CSARVRGVYSNQPQHF
TRBJ2-1	TRBD2	TRBV11-3	few	TGTGCCAGCAGCCCTGGAGGTAGACTAGCGGCCAATGAGCAGTTCTTC	CASSPGGRLAANEQFF
TRBJ2-5	-	TRBV6-1	-	TGTGCCAGCAGTAACCTCCCAGAAGAGACCCAGTACTTC	CASSNLPEETQYF
TRBJ2-7	TRBD2	TRBV6-1	many	TGTGCCACCACCTCTAGCGGGGGGAACTACGAGCAGTACTTC	CATTSSGGNYEQYF
TRBJ1-5	TRBD1	TRBV20-1	many	TGCAGTGCCAACCAGGGGGCCCCTGGCAATCAGCCCCAGCATTTT	CSANQGAPGNQPQHF